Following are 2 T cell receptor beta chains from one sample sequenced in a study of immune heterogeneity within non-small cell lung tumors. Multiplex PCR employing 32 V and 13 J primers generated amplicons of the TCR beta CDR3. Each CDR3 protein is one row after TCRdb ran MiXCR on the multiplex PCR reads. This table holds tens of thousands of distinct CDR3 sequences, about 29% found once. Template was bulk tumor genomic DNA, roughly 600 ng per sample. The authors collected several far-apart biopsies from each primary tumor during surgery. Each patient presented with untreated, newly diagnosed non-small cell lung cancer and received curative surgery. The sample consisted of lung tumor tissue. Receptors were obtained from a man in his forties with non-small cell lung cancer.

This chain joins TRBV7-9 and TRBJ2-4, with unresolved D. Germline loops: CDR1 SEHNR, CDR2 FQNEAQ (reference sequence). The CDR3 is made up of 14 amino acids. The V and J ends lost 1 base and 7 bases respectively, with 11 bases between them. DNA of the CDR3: TGTGCCAGCAGCTTAGGCGGTTTGGACAACATTCAGTACTTC. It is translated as CASSLGGLDNIQYF.

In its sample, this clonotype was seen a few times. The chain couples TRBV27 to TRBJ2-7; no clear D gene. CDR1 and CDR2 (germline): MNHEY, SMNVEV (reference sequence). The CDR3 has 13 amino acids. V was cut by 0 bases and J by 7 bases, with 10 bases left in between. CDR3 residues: CASSLSNLSEQYF. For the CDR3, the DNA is TGTGCCAGCAGTTTATCGAATCTGAGTGAGCAGTACTTC.